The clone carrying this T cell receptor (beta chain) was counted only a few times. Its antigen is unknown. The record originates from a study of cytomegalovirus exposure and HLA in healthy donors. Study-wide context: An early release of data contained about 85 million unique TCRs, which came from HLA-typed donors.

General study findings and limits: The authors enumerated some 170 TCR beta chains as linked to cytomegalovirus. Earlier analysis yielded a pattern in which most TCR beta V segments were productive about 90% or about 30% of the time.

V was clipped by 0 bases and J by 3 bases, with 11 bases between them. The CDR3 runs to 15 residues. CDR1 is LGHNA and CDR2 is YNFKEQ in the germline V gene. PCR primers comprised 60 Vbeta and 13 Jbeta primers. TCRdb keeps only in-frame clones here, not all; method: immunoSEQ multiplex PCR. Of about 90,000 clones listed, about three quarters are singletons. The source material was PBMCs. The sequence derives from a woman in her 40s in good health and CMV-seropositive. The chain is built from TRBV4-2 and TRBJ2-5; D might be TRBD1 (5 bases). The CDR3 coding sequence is TGTGCCAGCAGCCAAGATTTAGGGGTCGAAGAGACCCAGTACTTC. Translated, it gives CASSQDLGVEETQYF.